Below, 32 T cell receptor beta chains from the same sample are listed, as sequenced in a study of T cell responses to AZD1222 COVID-19 vaccine. The data were produced by immunoSEQ multiplex PCR, yet TCRdb's version contains in-frame clones alone and is incomplete. The sample consists of nearly 35,000 clones, 86% of them appearing once. Sequenced here: peripheral blood, sampled 28 days after the second AZD1222 dose. The receptors were sampled from an adult who received the AZD1222 COVID-19 vaccine.

CDR3 amino acids: CASSLDGTGNSYEQYF. The CDR3 DNA reads as TGCGCCAGCAGCTTGGATGGGACCGGGAACAGCTACGAGCAGTACTTC. The chain is built from TRBV5-1 and TRBJ2-7; D could derive from TRBD1 or TRBD2 (5 bases each). V lost 0 bases and J lost 3, with 16 bases in between. Germline CDR1 reads SGHRS; CDR2 reads YFSETQ. This CDR3 has 16 amino acids.

V usage is TRBV3-1 (or the pseudogene TRBV3-2) and J usage is TRBJ1-5; D unresolved. Germline V CDR1 and CDR2: LGHDT, YNNKEL (reference sequence). The CDR3 contains 16 residues. Trimming removed 0 bases from V and 2 bases from J, with 11 bases in between. In DNA form, the CDR3 reads TGTGCCAGCAGCCAAGACTGGGGAGGTGGCAATCAGCCCCAGCATTTT. Its translation is CASSQDWGGGNQPQHF.

This clone has a single count. The rearrangement links TRBV6-5 to TRBJ1-1, with unresolved D. The V and J ends lost 6 bases and 5 bases respectively, with 19 bases between them. The CDR3 sequence is 15 residues long. From germline, CDR1 is MNHEY and CDR2 SVGAGI. The CDR3 sequence is CASRDRTGIGTEAFF. The CDR3, as DNA: TGTGCCAGCAGAGATAGGACGGGAATAGGAACTGAAGCTTTCTTT.

This clone was seen just once. The gene calls are TRBV7-8 and TRBJ2-1; 13 bases are a match to TRBD2. This CDR3 is built from 16 residues. CDR1 and CDR2 from the germline V gene are SGHVS and FQNEAQ. Unmatched junction bases numbered 2, after V lost 1 base and J lost 5 bases. CDR3 bases: TGTGCCAGCAGCTTAGTACTAGCGGGGGGGGACAATGAGCAGTTCTTC. Its protein is CASSLVLAGGDNEQFF.

The V gene is TRBV7-3, the J gene TRBJ2-5; perhaps TRBD1 as D (5 bases). The CDR3 extends over 16 amino acids. The germline V and J ends were trimmed by 2 bases and 4 bases, with 17 bases remaining between them. Germline V gene sequence: CDR1 SGHTA, CDR2 FQGTGA. Here the CDR3 DNA reads TGTGCCAGCAGCTTAGGGTTAGGGGCCCGAGGAGAGACCCAGTACTTC. Amino acid sequence: CASSLGLGARGETQYF.

About this clone itself: The junction departs from the called germline gene at one end, perhaps through a read error. V is TRBV5-4 and J is TRBJ2-5; possibly TRBD1 for D (6 bases). Germline lookup yields CDR1 SGHNT and CDR2 YYREEE (reference sequence). The CDR3 is 14 residues long. DNA of the CDR3: TGTGCCAGCAGTTTGGGGGCAGGGGAAGAGACCCAGTACTTC. Translation gives CASSLGAGEETQYF.

The J gene is TRBJ2-7, the V gene TRBV6-4, with D possibly matching TRBD2 (5 bases). The CDR3 consists of 16 residues. Germline-derived CDR1 and CDR2 are MRHNA and SNTAGT. V gave up 0 bases and J gave up 0 bases, with 12 bases separating them. CDR3 bases: TGTGCCAGCAGTGACTCCCGGGGTAAGAGCTCCTACGAGCAGTACTTC. Its translation: CASSDSRGKSSYEQYF.

The chain has TRBV7-8 and TRBJ1-1; 8 nucleotides match TRBD1. Germline V gives CDR1 SGHVS, CDR2 FQNEAQ. The V and J ends lost 5 bases and 3 bases, in that order; junction bases with no gene match: 2. This CDR3 contains 13 residues. DNA of the CDR3: TGTGCCAGCAGCCTGACAGGGGACACTGAAGCTTTCTTT. Protein: CASSLTGDTEAFF. Together with reference TRBV7-8 and TRBJ1-1, the CDR3 gives the full variable domain: GAGVSQSPRYKVAKRGQDVALRCDPISGHVSLFWYQQALGQGPEFLTYFQNEAQLDKSGLPSDRFFAERPEGSVSTLKIQRTQQEDSAVYLCASSLTGDTEAFFGQGTRLTVV.

For the CDR3, the DNA is TGCGCCAGCAGCTTGAGTGGGACAGGAGGAGGCTACACCTTC. Protein sequence: CASSLSGTGGGYTF. This chain uses TRBV5-1 with TRBJ1-2, with 8 bases identical to TRBD1. The CDR3 extends over 14 amino acids. With V trimmed by 1 base and J by 8 bases, 7 bases remained unmatched. Germline V gene lookup returns CDR1 SGHRS and CDR2 YFSETQ. The variable domain in full, with the rest retrieved from reference TRBV5-1 and TRBJ1-2, is KAGVTQTPRYLIKTRGQQVTLSCSPISGHRSVSWYQQTPGQGLQFLFEYFSETQRNKGNFPGRFSGRQFSNSRSEMNVSTLELGDSALYLCASSLSGTGGGYTFGSGTRLTVV.

In its sample, this clone was seen a few times. This chain uses TRBV29-1 with TRBJ2-5; 7 positions agree with TRBD1. Germline lookup yields CDR1 SQVTM and CDR2 ANQGSEA. CDR3 length equals 14 residues. The V gene end was trimmed by 6 bases and the J gene end by 7 bases; junction bases not matched to a gene: 14. CDR3 DNA: TGCAGCGTGGCTAAGACAGGACAGGCCGGGACCCAGTACTTC. Translated, it gives CSVAKTGQAGTQYF.

The V and J genes are TRBV5-4 and TRBJ1-2; no clear D gene. V shed 2 bases and J shed 2 bases, with 7 bases lying between them. CDR1 SGHNT and CDR2 YYREEE come from the germline V gene (reference sequence). The CDR3 loop spans 13 amino acids. This CDR3 reads CASSFGENYGYTF. The CDR3 coding sequence is TGTGCCAGCAGCTTCGGGGAGAACTATGGCTACACCTTC.

V is TRBV18 and J is TRBJ2-5, with TRBD2 identical over 9 bases. The CDR3 extends over 14 amino acids. The germline gives CDR1 KGHSH, CDR2 LQKENI. J was trimmed by 5 bases and V by 6 bases; bases with no gene match: 7. CDR3 sequence: CASSPLAGIETQYF. CDR3 coding DNA: TGTGCCAGCTCCCCTCTAGCGGGGATTGAGACCCAGTACTTC.

The V gene is TRBV4-1, the J gene TRBJ2-2, with TRBD1 identical over 7 bases. Germline CDR1 MGHRA, CDR2 YSYEKL. The J segment lost 7 bases and the V segment lost 0 bases, leaving 11 bases of the junction unmatched. This CDR3 spans 17 amino acids. In DNA form, the CDR3 reads TGCGCCAGCAGCCAAGATAAGGGGGCCCCAAGGGGCGGGGAGCTGTTTTTT. Protein product: CASSQDKGAPRGGELFF.

The chain combines TRBV11-2 with TRBJ1-6, with 11 bases fitting TRBD1. CDR1 is SGHAT and CDR2 is FQNNGV in the germline V gene. J was trimmed by 2 bases and V by 2 bases; bases with no gene match: 8. CDR3 size: 19 residues. The CDR3 sequence: CASSLSWTGGRTYNSPLHF. In nucleotides, the CDR3 is TGTGCCAGCAGCTTATCATGGACAGGGGGCCGCACCTATAATTCACCCCTCCACTTT. The entire variable domain, with the rest obtained from reference TRBV11-2 and TRBJ1-6, is as follows: EAGVAQSPRYKIIEKRQSVAFWCNPISGHATLYWYQQILGQGPKLLIQFQNNGVVDDSQLPKDRFSAERLKGVDSTLKIQPAKLEDSAVYLCASSLSWTGGRTYNSPLHFGNGTRLTVT.

This clone was found once. The chain combines TRBV6-1 with TRBJ2-5; the match to TRBD2 covers 12 bases. The CDR3 contains 19 residues. Trimming at V came to 2 bases and at J to 4 bases, leaving 14 bases not matched to a gene. Germline-derived CDR1 and CDR2 are MNHNS and SASEGT. CDR3 bases: TGTGCCAGCAGTGAATTAGTTTCCCGACTAGCGGGAGCCATAGAGACCCAGTACTTC. Translating it yields CASSELVSRLAGAIETQYF.

V gene TRBV24-1 combines with J gene TRBJ1-1, with no clear D. This CDR3 comprises 13 residues. CDR1 is KGHDR and CDR2 is SFDVKD in the germline V gene. V lost 5 bases and J lost 5, with 11 bases in between. CDR3 sequence (DNA): TGTGCCACCAGTGGAAGTCCTCCTACTGAAGCTTTCTTT. Residues: CATSGSPPTEAFF.

The chain uses TRBV7-8 and TRBJ2-7; D perhaps matches TRBD1 (6 bases). The CDR3 is 16 residues long. In germline, CDR1 is SGHVS, CDR2 FQNEAQ. Trimming cost V 2 bases and J 0 bases, with 14 bases left between them. CDR3 residues: CASSLNLQGSSYEQYF. DNA of the CDR3: TGTGCCAGCAGCTTAAACTTACAGGGTAGCTCCTACGAGCAGTACTTC.

The chain carries TRBV5-1 and TRBJ1-2; D ambiguous. CDR3 length: 13 residues. Germline V gives CDR1 SGHRS, CDR2 YFSETQ. V was clipped by 0 bases and J by 8 bases, with 11 bases between them. The CDR3 loop reads CASSLGQSGGYTF. In DNA form, the CDR3 reads TGCGCCAGCAGCTTGGGCCAGTCGGGGGGCTACACCTTC.

The gene calls are TRBV7-2 and TRBJ2-2, with TRBD2 identical over 12 bases. Germline CDR1 and CDR2: SGHTA and FQGNSA. CDR3 length: 18 residues. V shed 6 bases, J shed 7 bases, and the junction held 15 bases outside the gene matches. CDR3 DNA sequence: TGTGCCAGCAGGCCGGCAACCCTAGCGGGGGGGCAGGTCGGGGAGCTGTTTTTT. Its translation is CASRPATLAGGQVGELFF.

The CDR3 DNA follows: TGTGCCAGCAGCTTAGACAGAATGTACCAAGAGACCCAGTACTTC. It codes for CASSLDRMYQETQYF. The V call is TRBV7-8, the J call TRBJ2-5; the D is unclear. Per the germline V gene, CDR1 is SGHVS and CDR2 is FQNEAQ. The length of the CDR3 is 15 residues. Trimming pared 1 base from V and 0 bases from J, leaving 9 bases between.

The V and J genes are TRBV29-1 and TRBJ2-2; perhaps TRBD2 as D (6 bases). The CDR3 loop spans 12 amino acids. Trimming removed 6 bases at V and 5 bases at J, with 10 bases between. Germline V gene sequence: CDR1 SQVTM, CDR2 ANQGSEA. CDR3 in amino acids: CSVLGRTGELFF. The CDR3 DNA is TGCAGCGTCCTCGGGAGAACCGGGGAGCTGTTTTTT.

J is TRBJ2-7 and V is TRBV5-1; 16 nucleotides align to TRBD2. Germline V gene sequence: CDR1 SGHRS, CDR2 YFSETQ. This CDR3 contains 15 residues. J was trimmed by 5 bases and V by 4 bases; bases with no gene match: 3. The DNA for the CDR3 is TGCGCCAGCAGCCCGGGACTAGCGGGAGGGGACGAGCAGTACTTC. Protein product: CASSPGLAGGDEQYF. The full variable domain, its missing parts supplied by reference TRBV5-1 and TRBJ2-7, is KAGVTQTPRYLIKTRGQQVTLSCSPISGHRSVSWYQQTPGQGLQFLFEYFSETQRNKGNFPGRFSGRQFSNSRSEMNVSTLELGDSALYLCASSPGLAGGDEQYFGPGTRLTVT.

This sequence joins TRBV6-5 and TRBJ2-1, with 12 bases fitting TRBD2. CDR1 and CDR2 from the germline V gene are MNHEY and SVGAGI. Germline trimming cut 5 bases from V and 15 bases from J; bases unmatched to any gene: 14. CDR3 size: 15 residues. CDR3 sequence: CASSPTSGSGGWLFF. As DNA, the CDR3 is TGTGCCAGCAGTCCGACTAGCGGGAGCGGTGGTTGGCTGTTCTTC.

The chain recombines TRBV24-1 with TRBJ1-2; 7 positions match TRBD1. The J segment lost 4 bases and the V segment lost 7 bases, leaving 8 bases of the junction unmatched. This CDR3 is built from 14 residues. The germline V gene has CDR1 KGHDR and CDR2 SFDVKD. CDR3 sequence reads: CATSPRQGSYGYTF. As DNA, the CDR3 is TGTGCCACCAGCCCTCGACAGGGATCCTATGGCTACACCTTC.

The count of this clone is one. The chain uses TRBV2 and TRBJ1-1; 9 bases are a match to TRBD1. In germline, CDR1 is SNHLY, CDR2 FYNNEI. This CDR3 contains 13 residues. V lost 6 bases and J lost 1; bases outside the gene matches: 0. The CDR3 sequence: CASRGQGNTEAFF. The CDR3 bases are TGTGCCAGCAGGGGACAGGGGAACACTGAAGCTTTCTTT.

This clone was recorded once. V gene TRBV7-2 combines with J gene TRBJ2-3, with 14 bases aligning to TRBD2. Per germline, CDR1 SGHTA and CDR2 FQGNSA. This CDR3 has 17 amino acids. With 3 bases clipped from V and 2 bases from J, the junction kept 4 bases outside the gene matches. DNA of the CDR3: TGTGCCAGCAGCTTGTGGACTAGCGGGGGGCACACAGATACGCAGTATTTT. This codes for CASSLWTSGGHTDTQYF. Complete variable domain (other parts from reference TRBV7-2 and TRBJ2-3): GAGVSQSPSNKVTEKGKDVELRCDPISGHTALYWYRQSLGQGLEFLIYFQGNSAPDKSGLPSDRFSAERTGGSVSTLTIQRTQQEDSAVYLCASSLWTSGGHTDTQYFGPGTRLTVL.

The chain employs TRBV9 and TRBJ2-1; TRBD2 agrees at 9 bases. This CDR3 is 16 amino acids long. V lost 0 bases, J lost 5 bases, and 6 bases stayed unmatched. The germline gives CDR1 SGDLS, CDR2 YYNGEE. CDR3: CASSVDTQRGDNEQFF. Written as DNA, the CDR3 is TGTGCCAGCAGCGTAGATACCCAGCGGGGGGACAATGAGCAGTTCTTC.

The V call is TRBV12-3 or TRBV12-4, the J call TRBJ1-4; D is uncertain. The CDR3 totals 12 residues. Trimming took 5 bases from V and 4 from J, leaving 5 bases between them. This CDR3 reads CASSLHNEKLFF. Here the CDR3 DNA reads TGTGCCAGCAGTCTACATAATGAAAAACTGTTTTTT.

The chain carries TRBV5-6 and TRBJ2-1; a weak D match, TRBD2 (7 bases). Trimming removed 0 bases from V and 6 bases from J, with 13 bases in between. There are 15 residues in the CDR3. CDR1 is SGHDT and CDR2 is YYEEEE in the germline V gene. CDR3 nucleotides: TGTGCCAGCAGCTTGGAGCTGGGGGGGCTCAATGAGCAGTTCTTC. Protein: CASSLELGGLNEQFF. Supplemented by reference TRBV5-6 and TRBJ2-1, the full variable domain reads DAGVTQSPTHLIKTRGQQVTLRCSPKSGHDTVSWYQQALGQGPQFIFQYYEEEERQRGNFPDRFSGHQFPNYSSELNVNALLLGDSALYLCASSLELGGLNEQFFGPGTRLTVL.

This chain connects TRBV25-1 to TRBJ2-5; D not certain. The length of the CDR3 is 13 residues. CDR1 is MGHDK and CDR2 is SYGVNS in the germline V gene. V was pared by 6 bases and J by 1 base, with 9 bases between. The CDR3 region is CASRSSPQETQYF. The CDR3 DNA sequence: TGTGCCAGCAGATCCTCCCCCCAAGAGACCCAGTACTTC.

J is TRBJ1-2 and V is TRBV18; 8 bases align to TRBD1. CDR3 length: 12 amino acids. Trimming at V came to 5 bases and at J to 6 bases, leaving 2 bases not matched to a gene. Germline V lookup: CDR1 KGHSH, CDR2 LQKENI. CDR3 in DNA: TGTGCCAGCTCAAAGACAGGGGATGGCTACACCTTC. Its translation: CASSKTGDGYTF.

J is TRBJ1-2 and V is TRBV11-2, with 7 bases that match TRBD1. This CDR3 region has 15 residues. With 3 bases clipped from V and 4 bases from J, the junction kept 8 bases outside the gene matches. The germline CDR1 and CDR2 sequences are SGHAT and FQNNGV. The CDR3 DNA is TGTGCCAGCAGCTTTGAGGGACAGCCCCGCTATGGCTACACCTTC. It codes for CASSFEGQPRYGYTF. Full variable domain (rest looked up from reference TRBV11-2 and TRBJ1-2): EAGVAQSPRYKIIEKRQSVAFWCNPISGHATLYWYQQILGQGPKLLIQFQNNGVVDDSQLPKDRFSAERLKGVDSTLKIQPAKLEDSAVYLCASSFEGQPRYGYTFGSGTRLTVV.